This T cell receptor (beta chain) was obtained from a study of blood T cell repertoires in COVID-19. Produced via immunoSEQ multiplex PCR; TCRdb's table is partial and in-frame only. The table records 100,000 or so clones, around 86% of them present only once. There are 16 residues in the CDR3. Germline V CDR1 and CDR2: MNHEY, SMNVEV (reference sequence). Trimming at V came to 5 bases and at J to 3 bases, leaving 9 bases not matched to a gene. The TCR was taken from a woman aged 45-60 years who had recovered from COVID-19. Sequencing used PBMCs or T cells enriched from blood (not recorded which). The chain links TRBV27 to TRBJ2-5, with 10 nucleotides matching TRBD1. In DNA, the CDR3 is TGTGCCAGCAGTCAACGACAGGGGGCCCCTAAAGAGACCCAGTACTTC. Its translation is CASSQRQGAPKETQYF.